Here is one T cell receptor (beta chain) with its context. The sample is drawn from a study of blood T cell repertoires in COVID-19. Study summary: From T cells, B-cell-depleted T cells, or PBMCs came the material, which was cDNA or gDNA.

The germline gives CDR1 SGHRS, CDR2 YFSETQ. Trimming removed 2 bases from V and 6 bases from J, with 11 bases in between. The CDR3 totals 13 residues. Original analysis: Nucleated cell number was recorded as an estimate derived from reference gene primer amplification. This table comes from immunoSEQ multiplex PCR, and its TCRdb copy is limited to in-frame clones, with some not included. V and J calls and clone size follow that table, whereas D and trimming were derived from the DNA. The sample holds under 120,000 clones; under 80% are singletons and the top ten take 20% to 25%. This rearrangement joins TRBV5-1 to TRBJ1-2, with a weak D call TRBD1 (6 bases). The receptor comes from a man between 65 and 85 years old with active or convalescent COVID-19. Sequenced input: peripheral blood. The CDR3 sequence: CASSFQGQNGYTF. In DNA, the CDR3 is TGCGCCAGCAGCTTCCAAGGACAGAATGGCTACACCTTC.